Sequencing of this T cell receptor beta chain was carried out in a study of response to subunit inactivated influenza vaccine. Study-level points and caveats: Only a handful of new T cells, the authors suggested, are recruited with each seasonal influenza vaccination.

TCRdb reprocessed the RT-PCR reads via MiXCR and lists one record per CDR3 protein. The repertoire includes roughly 650,000 distinct CDR3 sequences, approximately 14% of them detected once, and 11% sits in the top ten. A note on this clonotype: Its cognate antigen is unknown.

This CDR3 spans 15 amino acids. Trimming took 0 bases from V and 0 from J, leaving 11 bases between them. Looked up from germline, CDR1 is GTSNPN and CDR2 is SVGIG (reference sequence). This rearrangement joins TRBV30 to TRBJ2-5, with D perhaps TRBD2 (5 bases). The sequencing used PBMCs from blood, collected roughly 12 days after vaccination. The source of this sequence is a man in his forties or fifties who received an inactivated influenza vaccine. CDR3 in amino acids: CAWSVPRGYQETQYF. The CDR3 DNA is TGTGCCTGGAGTGTACCCCGCGGGTACCAAGAGACCCAGTACTTC.